The rows below give T cell receptor beta chains drawn from one sample of a study of CD8 T cells in Susac syndrome. TCRdb passed the immunoSEQ multiplex PCR reads through MiXCR, listing each CDR3 protein once. The sample holds 170,000 or so distinct CDR3 sequences, 85% to 95% seen once. What was sequenced was CD4+ T cells from PBMCs. The receptors originated from a human donor with multiple sclerosis. Each CDR3 is given with its conserved first and last residue. Each record gives: J gene, V gene, D gene, CDR3 protein, CDR3 DNA. A D gene is named only where the DNA matches it firmly.

>TRBJ2-5|TRBV6-1|NA
CASSELGRGQETQYF
TGTGCCAGCAGTGAGCTTGGCAGGGGACAAGAGACCCAGTACTTC
>TRBJ2-1|TRBV11-2|NA
CASSPRVGVGRYEQFF
TGTGCCAGCAGCCCCCGCGTCGGGGTGGGGAGGTATGAGCAGTTCTTC
>TRBJ2-2|TRBV7-2|NA
CASSLGTRNTGELFF
TGTGCCAGCAGCTTAGGTACCCGCAACACCGGGGAGCTGTTTTTT
>TRBJ1-4|TRBV11-2|NA
CASSLGIDNEKLFF
TGTGCCAGCAGCTTAGGGATTGATAATGAAAAACTGTTTTTT
>TRBJ2-1|TRBV27|TRBD1
CASSLASGTAFYNEQFF
TGTGCCAGCAGTTTAGCCTCCGGGACAGCCTTCTACAATGAGCAGTTCTTC
>TRBJ1-4|TRBV7-2|TRBD1
CASSLSGQGDEKLFF
TGTGCCAGCAGCTTATCGGGACAGGGGGATGAAAAACTGTTTTTT
>TRBJ2-5|TRBV7-2|NA
CASTVEGLLRETQYF
TGTGCCAGCACCGTGGAGGGACTCCTCCGAGAGACCCAGTACTTC
>TRBJ2-5|TRBV5-1|NA
CASSLSSRGASEETQYF
TGCGCCAGCAGCCTGTCCTCGCGGGGAGCGAGTGAGGAGACCCAGTACTTC
>TRBJ2-1|TRBV6-2/TRBV6-3|TRBD2
CASSRAGTSLNEQFF
TGTGCCAGCAGCCGAGCCGGGACTAGCCTCAATGAGCAGTTCTTC
>TRBJ2-7|TRBV2|NA
CASRSNSGTLVGQYF
TGTGCCAGCAGATCGAACTCCGGGACACTCGTCGGGCAGTACTTC
>TRBJ1-6|TRBV11-1|TRBD1
CASSLQGENSPLHF
TGTGCCAGCAGCTTACAGGGGGAGAATTCACCCCTCCACTTT
>TRBJ2-5|TRBV19|NA
CASSRQPTIQETQYF
TGTGCCAGTAGTCGCCAGCCGACCATCCAAGAGACCCAGTACTTC
>TRBJ2-7|TRBV3-1|NA
CASSQVASRTYEQYF
TGTGCCAGCAGCCAAGTGGCCAGTAGGACCTACGAGCAGTACTTC
>TRBJ2-5|TRBV28|TRBD2
CASSQAGLAGETQYF
TGTGCCAGCAGTCAGGCCGGACTAGCAGGGGAGACCCAGTACTTC
>TRBJ2-2|TRBV9|TRBD2
CASSDQPSGYTGELFF
TGTGCCAGCAGCGATCAACCTAGCGGATACACCGGGGAGCTGTTTTTT
>TRBJ2-3|TRBV18|TRBD2
CASLRTSEITDTQYF
TGTGCCAGCCTGCGGACTAGCGAGATCACAGATACGCAGTATTTT
>TRBJ1-1|TRBV6-5|NA
CASSARVPNTEAFF
TGTGCCAGCAGTGCGAGGGTCCCGAACACTGAAGCTTTCTTT
>TRBJ2-1|TRBV5-1|NA
CASSLVYNEQFF
TGCGCCAGCAGCTTGGTGTACAATGAGCAGTTCTTC
>TRBJ2-5|TRBV9|NA
CASSVLGVFQETQYF
TGTGCCAGCAGCGTTTTGGGGGTCTTCCAAGAGACCCAGTACTTC
>TRBJ2-1|TRBV24-1|TRBD2
CATSDYRTSGRDNEQFF
TGTGCCACCAGTGATTACAGGACTAGCGGGAGAGACAATGAGCAGTTCTTC
>TRBJ2-7|TRBV5-1|NA
CASSLGGARDEQYF
TGCGCCAGCAGCTTGGGAGGTGCGAGAGACGAGCAGTACTTC
>TRBJ1-5|TRBV20-1|NA
CSASRDRIQPQHF
TGCAGTGCTAGCAGGGACCGGATTCAGCCCCAGCATTTT
>TRBJ2-1|TRBV5-4|TRBD2
CASSPGTSGSNEQFF
TGTGCCAGCAGCCCCGGGACTAGCGGGAGCAATGAGCAGTTCTTC
>TRBJ2-5|TRBV5-1|NA
CASSLMQETQYF
TGCGCCAGCAGCTTGATGCAAGAGACCCAGTACTTC
>TRBJ2-1|TRBV24-1|TRBD2
CATSWTSGGGNEQFF
TGTGCCACCAGTTGGACTAGCGGGGGGGGGAATGAGCAGTTCTTC